These 31 T cell receptor beta chains were sequenced from one sample in a study of T cell repertoires in cytomegalovirus infection. MiXCR was run by TCRdb on the reads, yielding one entry per CDR3 protein. The data show nearly 450,000 distinct CDR3 sequences, with roughly 30% seen just once and roughly an eighth held by the top ten. Sequencing input: PBMCs. The origin of the receptors is a human donor in good health (CMV status not recorded). Some clones in this sample may be carry-over from other donors' samples.

This clonotype was detected only a few times. The chain combines TRBV5-1 with TRBJ2-1, with 9 bases identical to TRBD1. This CDR3 is 16 amino acids long. V lost 0 bases to trimming and J lost 6 bases; unmatched junction nucleotides: 7. CDR1 is SGHRS and CDR2 is YFSETQ in the germline V gene. As DNA, the CDR3 is TGCGCCAGCAGCTTGGTCGTGGGGACAGGGAGCAATGAGCAGTTCTTC. Protein: CASSLVVGTGSNEQFF.

This clonotype was observed many times. The gene calls are TRBV7-2 and TRBJ2-3, with 11 nucleotides matching TRBD2. Losses at the gene ends were 5 bases for V and 6 bases for J; bases not matched to a gene: 13. The germline gives CDR1 SGHTA, CDR2 FQGNSA. The CDR3 runs 17 residues. The CDR3 bases are TGTGCCAGCAGCCCGAGACTAGCGGGGCGAACCGGGGATACGCAGTATTTT. As protein: CASSPRLAGRTGDTQYF. Together with reference TRBV7-2 and TRBJ2-3, the CDR3 gives the full variable domain: GAGVSQSPSNKVTEKGKDVELRCDPISGHTALYWYRQSLGQGLEFLIYFQGNSAPDKSGLPSDRFSAERTGGSVSTLTIQRTQQEDSAVYLCASSPRLAGRTGDTQYFGPGTRLTVL.

This clonotype was detected ten times or more. DNA of the CDR3: TGTGCCAGCAGCTTATCCTGGGACAGGGGGGAAGGAGCAACTAATGAAAAACTGTTTTTT. This translates into CASSLSWDRGEGATNEKLFF. The chain couples TRBV7-9 to TRBJ1-4; 11 bases line up with TRBD1. The V gene's germline CDR1 is SEHNR and CDR2 FQNEAQ (reference sequence). The CDR3 consists of 20 residues. V lost 2 bases and J lost 0; bases outside the gene matches: 11.

This sequence joins TRBV5-4 and TRBJ2-1, with 7 bases that match TRBD1. CDR3 size: 13 residues. Looked up from germline, CDR1 is SGHNT and CDR2 is YYREEE (reference sequence). V was pared by 0 bases and J by 15 bases, with 9 bases of the junction left unmatched. This CDR3 reads CASSLGQGDQTFF. The CDR3 DNA reads TGTGCCAGCAGCTTGGGGCAGGGGGATCAGACGTTCTTC.

Only a few counts were recorded for this clonotype. The J gene is TRBJ1-1, the V gene TRBV19; D possibly corresponds to TRBD1 (5 bases). CDR1 LNHDA and CDR2 SQIVND come from the germline V gene (reference sequence). The CDR3 runs to 14 residues. The ends were cut back, 10 bases at V and 5 bases at J, with 20 bases in the middle. In DNA form, the CDR3 reads TGTGCCACTTCCCGGGACCGGGCGAGGACTGAAGCTTTCTTT. Protein sequence: CATSRDRARTEAFF.

This chain links TRBV5-5 with TRBJ2-4, with D tentatively TRBD1 (6 bases). Germline V CDR1 and CDR2: SGHKS, YYEKEE (reference sequence). V lost 0 bases and J 4 bases, leaving 14 bases between the germline ends. The length of the CDR3 is 16 residues. CDR3 in amino acids: CASSLAGRDTKNIQYF. The CDR3 bases are TGTGCCAGCAGCTTGGCGGGTCGGGACACAAAAAACATTCAGTACTTC.

In its sample, this clonotype was seen many times. The chain recombines TRBV7-7 with TRBJ2-7; TRBD2 is a possible D gene (5 bases). CDR1 and CDR2 (germline): SSHAT, FNYEAQ (reference sequence). The V and J ends lost 6 bases and 4 bases respectively, with 13 bases between them. The CDR3 has 13 amino acids. The CDR3 protein is CASSEGGGYEQYF. As DNA, the CDR3 is TGTGCCAGCAGTGAAGGCGGAGGATACGAGCAGTACTTC.

This clonotype was picked up a small number of times. The rearrangement joins TRBV19 to TRBJ2-3; D might be TRBD2 (6 bases). V lost 3 bases and J lost 1, with 11 bases in between. Germline V gives CDR1 LNHDA, CDR2 SQIVND (reference sequence). The CDR3 loop spans 15 amino acids. The CDR3 region is CASSIGGVGTDTQYF. The CDR3 coding sequence is TGTGCCAGTAGTATTGGAGGGGTGGGCACAGATACGCAGTATTTT.

A note on this clonotype: Germline and junction disagree at one end, which may indicate a read error. The chain links TRBV19 to TRBJ1-1; D is possibly TRBD1 (5 bases). CDR1 is LNHDA, CDR2 SQIVND, per germline (reference sequence). CDR3 size: 14 residues. CDR3 sequence (DNA): TGTGCCAGTAGTGTCCGGGACCGCTCAGATACCGCCCTTTTT. This sequence encodes CASSVRDRSDTALF.

Ten or more counts support this clonotype. The chain recombines TRBV7-8 with TRBJ2-1; TRBD2 agrees at 7 bases. Germline assignment: CDR1 SGHVS and CDR2 FQNEAQ. V shed 2 bases, J shed 8 bases, and the junction held 0 bases outside the gene matches. The CDR3 loop spans 12 amino acids. The CDR3 DNA reads as TGTGCCAGCAGCTTAAGCGGGGATGAGCAGTTCTTC. It codes for CASSLSGDEQFF. The complete variable domain, with remaining parts taken from reference TRBV7-8 and TRBJ2-1, reads GAGVSQSPRYKVAKRGQDVALRCDPISGHVSLFWYQQALGQGPEFLTYFQNEAQLDKSGLPSDRFFAERPEGSVSTLKIQRTQQEDSAVYLCASSLSGDEQFFGPGTRLTVL.

In its sample, this clonotype was seen many times. The chain employs TRBV7-2 and TRBJ2-2; a possible D gene is TRBD1 (6 bases). This CDR3 comprises 15 residues. CDR1 is SGHTA, CDR2 FQGNSA, per germline. The V end lost 5 bases, the J end lost 5 bases, and 15 bases lay between the germline ends. The CDR3 nucleotides read TGTGCCAGCAGCCCCAGGACAGTCCCTACCGGGGAGCTGTTTTTT. Translated: CASSPRTVPTGELFF.

The chain recombines TRBV7-3 with TRBJ1-6; D is undetermined. Trimming stripped 6 bases from V and 7 bases from J, with 10 bases between. Germline V CDR1 and CDR2: SGHTA, FQGTGA. This CDR3 comprises 13 residues. The CDR3 DNA follows: TGTGCCAGCAGTTCCCGGGCAAATTCACCCCTCCACTTT. This encodes CASSSRANSPLHF. Full variable domain (remainder filled in from reference TRBV7-3 and TRBJ1-6): GAGVSQTPSNKVTEKGKYVELRCDPISGHTALYWYRQSLGQGPEFLIYFQGTGAADDSGLPNDRFFAVRPEGSVSTLKIQRTERGDSAVYLCASSSRANSPLHFGNGTRLTVT.

This clonotype was recorded at least ten times. The chain has TRBV6-2 or TRBV6-3 and TRBJ1-2; 8 bases line up with TRBD1. CDR3 length: 14 amino acids. Trimming removed 0 bases from V and 8 bases from J; junction bases left unmatched: 5. Germline V CDR1 and CDR2: MNHEY, SVGEGT. The CDR3 sequence is CASSYSGQGVGYTF. The DNA of the CDR3 is TGTGCCAGCAGTTACTCCGGACAGGGCGTCGGCTACACCTTC.

The chain carries TRBV11-2 and TRBJ1-1, with 7 bases fitting TRBD1. The CDR3 extends over 14 amino acids. V lost 5 bases, J lost 5 bases, and 8 bases stayed unmatched. The germline gives CDR1 SGHAT, CDR2 FQNNGV. The CDR3 DNA is TGTGCCAGCAGCAAAGGGACAGAGCGGACTGAAGCTTTCTTT. The encoded protein is CASSKGTERTEAFF. Full variable domain (missing parts from reference TRBV11-2 and TRBJ1-1): EAGVAQSPRYKIIEKRQSVAFWCNPISGHATLYWYQQILGQGPKLLIQFQNNGVVDDSQLPKDRFSAERLKGVDSTLKIQPAKLEDSAVYLCASSKGTERTEAFFGQGTRLTVV.

V gene TRBV29-1 combines with J gene TRBJ2-7; D might be TRBD1 (5 bases). This CDR3 region has 12 residues. V was cut by 3 bases and J by 5 bases, with 11 bases left in between. From germline, CDR1 is SQVTM and CDR2 ANQGSEA. The CDR3 coding sequence is TGCAGCGTTGAGTCAGGGATGGACGAGCAGTACTTC. Protein product: CSVESGMDEQYF.

This clonotype was picked up many times. The J gene is TRBJ2-7, the V gene TRBV6-1; D may be TRBD1 (5 bases). The V end lost 6 bases, the J end lost 2 bases, and 8 bases lay between the germline ends. The CDR3 spans 12 residues. In germline, CDR1 is MNHNS, CDR2 SASEGT. The CDR3 protein is CASSPDTYEQYF. CDR3 in DNA: TGTGCCAGCAGCCCGGACACCTACGAGCAGTACTTC.

The V call is TRBV6-6, the J call TRBJ2-7; D may be TRBD1 (8 bases). Germline V gives CDR1 MNHNY, CDR2 SVGAGI (reference sequence). This CDR3 contains 16 residues. V was trimmed by 2 bases and J by 2 bases, leaving 16 bases between them. CDR3: CASSYPGTGGAYEQYF. As DNA, the CDR3 is TGTGCCAGCAGTTACCCCGGTACAGGGGGGGCCTACGAGCAGTACTTC.

The chain joins TRBV6-8 to TRBJ2-1; D could derive from TRBD1 or TRBD2 (5 bases each). Trimming cost V 7 bases and J 4 bases, with 11 bases left between them. Germline CDR1 is MNHGY and CDR2 is SAAAGT. There are 13 residues in the CDR3. The CDR3 bases are TGTGCCAGCATCCAGGGCGGGTACAATGAGCAGTTCTTC. Its translation is CASIQGGYNEQFF.

This chain connects TRBV19 to TRBJ1-5, with D possibly matching TRBD1 (5 bases). The tail of the sequence fits TRBJ2-3 better, so the J call may be wrong. The germline gives CDR1 LNHDA, CDR2 SQIVND (reference sequence). This CDR3 comprises 16 residues. CDR3 DNA sequence: TGTGCCAGTTCTCGAACGTGGGGCTCGAGCAATCAGCCCCAGTATTTT. This encodes CASSRTWGSSNQPQYF.

This clonotype was observed a few times. This chain connects TRBV11-3 to TRBJ1-1, with D uncertain. The CDR3 sequence is 16 residues long. V lost 0 bases and J 1 base, leaving 12 bases between the germline ends. Germline V gene data show CDR1 as SGHNT and CDR2 as YENEEA. The CDR3, as DNA: TGTGCCAGCAGCTTAGATTGGGCAGAAAAGAACACTGAAGCTTTCTTT. It encodes CASSLDWAEKNTEAFF.

The CDR3 sequence: CASSFPGLQETQYF. The CDR3 coding sequence is TGTGCCAGCAGCTTTCCGGGACTGCAAGAGACCCAGTACTTC. V gene TRBV7-9 combines with J gene TRBJ2-5; tentatively, D is TRBD2 (6 bases). The CDR3 is made up of 14 amino acids. Germline V gene data show CDR1 as SEHNR and CDR2 as FQNEAQ (reference sequence). Trimming pared 3 bases from V and 2 bases from J, leaving 10 bases between.

This clonotype was detected many times. The chain has TRBV6-5 and TRBJ2-5; perhaps D is TRBD1 or TRBD2 (5 bases each). CDR1 and CDR2 (germline): MNHEY, SVGAGI. The CDR3 runs to 13 residues. Trimming took 1 base from V and 5 from J, leaving 8 bases between them. CDR3 DNA sequence: TGTGCCAGCAGTTACTACGGGGACGAGACCCAGTACTTC. This encodes CASSYYGDETQYF.

This chain links TRBV9 with TRBJ1-6; 9 bases agree with TRBD1. This CDR3 spans 16 amino acids. V lost 4 bases, J lost 9 bases, and 11 bases stayed unmatched. The V gene's germline CDR1 is SGDLS and CDR2 YYNGEE. The CDR3 protein is CASSLTDRGRLSPLHF. The CDR3, as DNA: TGTGCCAGCAGCTTAACGGACAGGGGCCGCCTTTCACCCCTCCACTTT.

The J gene is TRBJ1-1, the V gene TRBV7-6; D is ambiguous. CDR3 length: 17 amino acids. Trimming took off 0 bases at V and 4 bases at J, with 18 bases between the two ends. Per the germline V gene, CDR1 is SGHVS and CDR2 is FNYEAQ. The CDR3: CASSLASGPQVGTEAFF. CDR3 in DNA: TGTGCCAGCAGCTTAGCCTCCGGGCCTCAGGTAGGCACTGAAGCTTTCTTT.

A word on this clonotype: One junction end does not reproduce the germline sequence, and a read error may be involved. The chain joins TRBV29-1 to TRBJ1-1; TRBD1 is a possible D gene (6 bases). The CDR3 loop spans 14 amino acids. CDR1 is SQVTM, CDR2 ANQGSEA, per germline. CDR3 sequence (DNA): TGCAGCGCCACTCGGGGGCGGCTGAACACTGAAGCTTTATTT. Its translation is CSATRGRLNTEALF.

This clonotype was detected only a few times. The rearrangement joins TRBV6-2 or TRBV6-3 to TRBJ2-3; possibly TRBD1 for D (6 bases). The CDR3 contains 17 residues. Per the germline V gene, CDR1 is MNHEY and CDR2 is SVGEGT. The V end lost 0 bases, the J end lost 1 base, and 14 bases lay between the germline ends. This CDR3 reads CASSYSNDRPRTDTQYF. For the CDR3, the DNA is TGTGCCAGCAGTTACTCCAACGACAGGCCTCGCACAGATACGCAGTATTTT.

This clonotype was detected only a few times. This rearrangement joins TRBV28 to TRBJ2-5; the D is unclear. V shed 3 bases and J shed 3 bases, with 8 bases lying between them. The length of the CDR3 is 13 residues. In germline, CDR1 is MDHEN, CDR2 SYDVKM. This chain's CDR3 is CASSFSRKETQYF. The CDR3 DNA reads TGTGCCAGCAGTTTTTCGCGTAAAGAGACCCAGTACTTC.

The chain combines TRBV19 with TRBJ2-1; TRBD2 agrees at 8 bases. Trimming took 3 bases from V and 0 from J; bases not matched to a gene: 10. The CDR3 consists of 18 residues. The germline gives CDR1 LNHDA, CDR2 SQIVND (reference sequence). The DNA of the CDR3 is TGTGCCAGTAGTATCGGGACTAGTCGGTCGCCCTCCTACAATGAGCAGTTCTTC. As protein: CASSIGTSRSPSYNEQFF.

V usage is TRBV6-6 and J usage is TRBJ2-1; 16 bases are shared with TRBD2. The CDR3 totals 16 residues. The germline V gene encodes CDR1 MNHNY and CDR2 SVGAGI (reference sequence). After removal of 2 bases from V and 8 bases from J, the junction contained 3 bases not matched to a gene. CDR3 protein: CASSYLGLAGGDEQFF. The CDR3 DNA follows: TGTGCCAGCAGTTACCTGGGACTAGCGGGGGGGGATGAGCAGTTCTTC.

The chain joins TRBV6-2 or TRBV6-3 to TRBJ2-5, with 11 positions matching TRBD1. Trimming removed 3 bases from V and 5 bases from J; junction bases left unmatched: 5. The germline V gene has CDR1 MNHEY and CDR2 SVGEGT. This CDR3 comprises 15 residues. The CDR3: CASSYGQGARETQYF. In DNA, the CDR3 is TGTGCCAGCAGTTATGGACAGGGGGCAAGGGAGACCCAGTACTTC.

In the case of this clonotype: Being one base from a much bigger clone, this may be a read error. This rearrangement joins TRBV12-3 or TRBV12-4 to TRBJ1-1; a possible D gene is TRBD1 (5 bases). CDR3 length equals 13 residues. CDR3 in amino acids: CASSPGGGTEAVF. DNA of the CDR3: TGTGCCAGCAGCCCTGGGGGTGGCACTGAAGCTGTCTTT.